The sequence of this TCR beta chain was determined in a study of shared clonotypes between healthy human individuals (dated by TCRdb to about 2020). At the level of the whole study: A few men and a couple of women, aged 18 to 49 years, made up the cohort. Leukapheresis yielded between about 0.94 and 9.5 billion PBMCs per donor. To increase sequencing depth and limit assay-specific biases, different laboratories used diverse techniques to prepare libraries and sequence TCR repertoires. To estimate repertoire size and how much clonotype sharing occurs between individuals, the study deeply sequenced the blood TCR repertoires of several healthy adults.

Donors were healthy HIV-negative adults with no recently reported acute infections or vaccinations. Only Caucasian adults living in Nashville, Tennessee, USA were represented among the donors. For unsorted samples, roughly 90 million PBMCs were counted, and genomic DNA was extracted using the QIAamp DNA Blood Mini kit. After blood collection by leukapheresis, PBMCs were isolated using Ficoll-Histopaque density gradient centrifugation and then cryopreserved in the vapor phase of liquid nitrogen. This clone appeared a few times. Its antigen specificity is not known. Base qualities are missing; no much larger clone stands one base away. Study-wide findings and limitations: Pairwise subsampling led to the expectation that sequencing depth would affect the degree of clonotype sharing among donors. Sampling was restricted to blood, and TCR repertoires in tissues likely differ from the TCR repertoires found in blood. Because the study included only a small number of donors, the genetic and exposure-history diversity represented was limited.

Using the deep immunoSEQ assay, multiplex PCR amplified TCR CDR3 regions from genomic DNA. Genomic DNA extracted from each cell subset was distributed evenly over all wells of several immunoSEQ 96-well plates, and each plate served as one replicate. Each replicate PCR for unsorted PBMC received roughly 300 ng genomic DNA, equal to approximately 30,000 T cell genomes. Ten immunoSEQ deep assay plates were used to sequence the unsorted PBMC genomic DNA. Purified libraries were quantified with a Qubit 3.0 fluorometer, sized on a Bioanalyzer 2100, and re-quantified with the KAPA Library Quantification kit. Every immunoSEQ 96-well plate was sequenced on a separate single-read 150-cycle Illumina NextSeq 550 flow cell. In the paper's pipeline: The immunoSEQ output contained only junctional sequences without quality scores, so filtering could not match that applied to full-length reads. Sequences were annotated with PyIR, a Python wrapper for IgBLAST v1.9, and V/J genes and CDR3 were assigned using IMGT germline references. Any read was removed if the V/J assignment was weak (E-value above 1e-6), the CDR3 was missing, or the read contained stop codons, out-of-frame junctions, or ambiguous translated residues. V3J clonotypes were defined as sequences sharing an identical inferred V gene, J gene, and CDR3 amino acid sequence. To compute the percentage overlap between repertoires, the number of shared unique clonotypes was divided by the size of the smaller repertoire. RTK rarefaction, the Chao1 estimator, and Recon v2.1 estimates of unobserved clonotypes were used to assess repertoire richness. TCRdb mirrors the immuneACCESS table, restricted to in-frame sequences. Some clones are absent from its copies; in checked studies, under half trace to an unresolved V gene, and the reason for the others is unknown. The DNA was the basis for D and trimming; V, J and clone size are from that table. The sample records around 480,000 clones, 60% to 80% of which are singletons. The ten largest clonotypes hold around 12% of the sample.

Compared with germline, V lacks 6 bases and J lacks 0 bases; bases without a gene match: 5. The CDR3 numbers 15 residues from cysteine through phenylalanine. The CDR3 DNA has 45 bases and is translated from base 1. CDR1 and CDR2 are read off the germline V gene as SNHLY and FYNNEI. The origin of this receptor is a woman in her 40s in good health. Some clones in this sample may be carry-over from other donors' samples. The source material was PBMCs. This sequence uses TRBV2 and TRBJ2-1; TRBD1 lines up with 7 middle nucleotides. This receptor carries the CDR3 CASRTGTDSYNEQFF. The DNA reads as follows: TGTGCCAGCAGAACCGGGACAGACTCCTACAATGAGCAGTTCTTC. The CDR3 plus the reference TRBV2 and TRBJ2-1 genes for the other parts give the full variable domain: EPEVTQTPSHQVTQMGQEVILRCVPISNHLYFYWYRQILGQKVEFLVSFYNNEISEKSEIFDDQFSVERPDGSNFTLKIRSTKLEDSAMYFCASRTGTDSYNEQFFGPGTRLTVL.